Detailed here is one TCR beta chain. The antigen is unknown. The sample is drawn from a study of blood T cells in healthy people across ages. Findings and limits, study-wide: Nothing was known about donor CMV status, and this possibly confounded expanded clonotype changes. Naive CD4+ cell counts and diversity both ran higher in long-lived than in aged donors.

Together with a sample-barcoded 5' primer, a J-beta primer mix was included in a second PCR lasting about 6 to 11 cycles. Each cDNA molecule was tagged by a template-switch adaptor that had 12 random nucleotides. Per sample, CDR3-containing paired-end reads numbered at least 2.5 million. TCRdb reanalysed the 5' RACE reads using MiXCR and keeps one entry per CDR3 protein. This table has over 1,500,000 distinct CDR3 sequences, just under 50% appearing once. The sequencing input was blood. This receptor was identified in a woman between 40 and 55 years old in good health.

CDR3 region: CSASPTVTYGYTF. CDR3 bases: TGCAGTGCTAGCCCGACAGTCACCTATGGCTACACCTTC. The chain has TRBV20-1 and TRBJ1-2; D perhaps matches TRBD1 (5 bases). V gave up 3 bases and J gave up 4 bases, with 12 bases separating them. The CDR3 is 13 residues long. The germline gives CDR1 DFQATT, CDR2 SNEGSKA (reference sequence).